This TCR beta chain was identified during a study of CXCR3-negative and CXCR3-positive naive CD8 T cells (dated by TCRdb to between 2018 and 2021). At the level of the whole study: In total, about 150 million TRB reads were obtained, corresponding to roughly 1.5 +/- 0.3 million reads per library. Data from some twelve donors, pooled across two independent experiments, went into the diversity and physicochemical repertoire analyses. For the TRBV-TRBJ cluster analysis, the naive subsets came from 5 or 6 donors, while the memory cells came from 3 donors.

The CDR3 starts with the cysteine, ends with the phenylalanine, and has 14 residues. The DNA sequence is not available. CDR1 SGHDT and CDR2 YYEEEE were looked up in the germline V gene. Overall results and qualifications from the work: Naive CXCR3-negative and CXCR3-positive cells from the same donor showed similar TRBV-TRBJ usage, whereas memory cells showed distinct patterns. Because surface CD5, which has been linked to self-reactivity in mice, was comparable between naive subsets, TCR interaction strength was also inferred from TRB CDR3 physicochemical properties. Both naive subsets had comparably high repertoire diversity, while memory CD8+ T cells had much lower repertoire diversity. Because CXCR3 expression was partially decreased after cryopreservation, freshly isolated PBMCs were used for most assays. Compared with CXCR3-negative naive cells, CXCR3-positive naive cells had TRB CDR3s with higher hydrophobicity (lower Kidera factor 4), lower energy, and higher strength and volume indices.

For every CD8+ T cell subset, around 300,000 cells were flow-sorted straight into RLT lysis buffer, and each subset was sorted in triplicate. To keep memory contaminants out, a stringent definition of naive CD8+ T cells was applied: CD45RO-CCR7+CD27+CD95-. Using standard density gradient centrifugation, peripheral blood mononuclear cells were isolated from buffy coats. A FACSAria III was used to flow-sort naive CXCR3-negative and CXCR3-positive CD8+ T cells. Total RNA was extracted from sorted cells using an RNeasy Mini Kit. As for this clonotype: Which antigen it targets is not known.

The reads were generated on a NextSeq 550. The Human TCR Profiling Kit (MiLaboratory) was used to prepare UMI-labeled 5' RACE TRB cDNA libraries. cDNA synthesis used the entire amount of extracted RNA, and PCR amplification then used the entire amount of cDNA produced. Libraries were prepared in parallel with an identical number of PCR cycles. Regarding the original processing steps: With a minimum of two reads required per UMI, MIGEC and MiXCR pulled out about 50,000 +/- 10,000 unique UMI-labeled TRB cDNA molecules from each library. An average of 40,000 +/- 10,000 functional in-frame TRB CDR3 nucleotide clonotypes without stop codons was found per library. After downsampling to 5000 UMI-labeled TRB molecules per sample, diversity metrics such as normalized Shannon-Wiener and Chao1 were calculated in VDJtools. VDJtools was used to calculate clonotype-size-weighted physicochemical properties of the central five CDR3 residues, namely interaction energy, strength, volume and Kidera factor 4. Each CDR3 protein sequence appears as one entry after TCRdb reprocessed the reads, and no DNA is included. The V and J calls were not made by the authors but by TCRdb's processing. The table for this sample records some 150,000 distinct CDR3 sequences. Approximately 0.28% of the sample belongs to the ten largest clones.

This sequence originates from a human donor in good health. Some clones in this sample may be carry-over from other donors' samples. The sample comprised naive CXCR3+ CD8+ T cells from blood. Per the publication, the cell subset or site label means: CD45RO-CCR7+CD27+CD95- naive CD8+ T cells expressing CXCR3 (TNR3+). Rearrangement joined TRBV5-6 to TRBJ2-5; the TCRdb call, TRBD1, lacks DNA for checking. The encoded CDR3 is CASSPPGPSRTQYF.